These 2 T cell receptor beta chains came from one sample sequenced in a study of metastatic and nonmetastatic thyroid tumors. Through MiXCR, TCRdb re-clonotyped the PCR reads. The table lists tens of thousands of clones, roughly 45% of them singletons. Each patient went into thyroid surgery without having received any treatment. Specimen: tumor tissue. The receptors derive from a male donor with papillary thyroid cancer or a benign thyroid nodule (not recorded which). Some clones in this sample may be carry-over from other donors' samples.

The chain joins TRBV27 to TRBJ1-5; tentatively, D is TRBD1 (6 bases). Trimming took off 5 bases at V and 7 bases at J, with 15 bases between the two ends. Per the germline V gene, CDR1 is MNHEY and CDR2 is SMNVEV (reference sequence). The length of the CDR3 is 14 residues. The CDR3 nucleotides are TGTGCCAGCAGTCTCGGGGGCGCGGGGCAGCCCCAGCATTTT. This codes for CASSLGGAGQPQHF.

Here the CDR3 reads CSARFLGGTEAFF. The CDR3 nucleotides are TGCAGTGCTAGGTTTTTGGGAGGCACTGAAGCTTTCTTT. J is TRBJ1-1 and V is TRBV20-1; D is undetermined. Germline V gene data show CDR1 as DFQATT and CDR2 as SNEGSKA (reference sequence). V was shortened by 3 bases and J by 4 bases, with 12 bases between the two germline ends. The CDR3 totals 13 residues.